This entry describes one T cell receptor (beta chain). These data originate in a study of CD4 T cells in relation to SARS-CoV-2 and coronaviruses. Turning to the study itself: The HLA restriction of the shared crossreactive spike epitopes was mapped.

Uncultured naive and memory CD4+ T cells supplied DNA for deep TCR-beta sequencing. Some clones are missing from TCRdb's copy, which holds only in-frame ones; the method was immunoSEQ multiplex PCR. The sample includes around 65,000 clones, approximately 87% of them seen just once. CDR1 is SEHNR, CDR2 FQNEAQ, per germline (reference sequence). V dropped 5 bases and J dropped 8 bases, with 19 bases sitting between them. The CDR3 has 14 amino acids. Unexposed donor CD4+ T cells date from 2011-2018, before the COVID-19 pandemic. Naive and memory CD4+ T cells came from enriched cryopreserved PBMCs. The chain is built from TRBV7-9 and TRBJ2-7, with D possibly being TRBD1 (6 bases). Material for sequencing was memory CD4+ T cells from PBMCs. The sequence was obtained from a human donor in good health. For the CDR3, the DNA is TGTGCCAGCAGCACAGTAGCCGGGACAACTAAGCAGTACTTC. Translating gives CASSTVAGTTKQYF. Based on the CDR3 plus reference TRBV7-9 and TRBJ2-7, the full variable domain is DTGVSQNPRHKITKRGQNVTFRCDPISEHNRLYWYRQTLGQGPEFLTYFQNEAQLEKSRLLSDRFSAERPKGSFSTLEIQRTEQGDSAMYLCASSTVAGTTKQYFGPGTRLTVT.